This TCR beta chain originates from a study of Graves' ophthalmopathy and Graves' hyperthyroidism. Germline assignment: CDR1 SEHNR and CDR2 FQNEAQ (reference sequence). The CDR3 region is 18 residues in length, termini included. Study-wide points: Most thyroid-expanded clonotypes exceeding 0.001 frequency were also found in blood.

A note on this clonotype: Its target is not known. The DNA is omitted, as the CDR3 cannot be located on it reliably, and the CDR3 follows TCRdb's listing.

Amplified material comprised TCR beta CDR3 regions derived from RNA transcripts. In the first round, RT-PCR was carried out with HTBI primers, and a multiplex PCR formed the second round. TCRdb independently ran MiXCR on the multiplex PCR reads; one entry per CDR3 protein. Of over a million distinct CDR3 sequences in the sample, about 38% are singletons; the top ten hold around 10%. The V gene is TRBV7-9, the J gene TRBJ2-7. This clonotype was sampled from an adult man with Graves' hyperthyroidism. Source material: peripheral blood or thyroid tissue (not recorded which). This chain's CDR3 is CASSIYLCSVASMDEQYF.